A selection of T cell receptor beta chains follows, all from one sample in a study of shared clonotypes between healthy human individuals. Assay used: immunoSEQ multiplex PCR; TCRdb lists only in-frame clones, some missing. The table includes 2,500,000 or so clones, 93% detected once. The material sequenced was naive CD4+ T cells from PBMCs. The receptor set was obtained from a young man in good health. Some clones in this sample may be carry-over from other donors' samples. The CDR3 runs from the conserved cysteine through the conserved F or W. A D gene is named only where the DNA matches it firmly. The size entry is marked missing in some rows and otherwise reads once, few, many or a size class.

d_gene: TRBD1
abundance: NA
j_gene: TRBJ1-5
v_gene: TRBV5-8
CDR3aa: CASSLPLTGYAAGQPQHF
CDR3nt: TGTGCCAGCAGCTTACCCCTGACAGGGTATGCGGCAGGGCAGCCCCAGCATTTT

d_gene: NA
abundance: once
j_gene: TRBJ1-1
v_gene: TRBV18
CDR3aa: CATRTTVGNTEAFF
CDR3nt: TGTGCCACCCGTACGACAGTTGGGAACACTGAAGCTTTCTTT

d_gene: NA
abundance: NA
j_gene: TRBJ2-7
v_gene: TRBV9
CDR3aa: CASSVATRGSAAEQYF
CDR3nt: TGTGCCAGCAGCGTAGCTACGAGGGGGAGTGCAGCCGAGCAGTACTTC

d_gene: TRBD2
abundance: NA
j_gene: TRBJ2-2
v_gene: TRBV4-1
CDR3aa: CASSQGLAGLLTGELFF
CDR3nt: TGCGCCAGCAGCCAGGGACTAGCGGGACTCCTGACCGGGGAGCTGTTTTTT

d_gene: NA
abundance: few
j_gene: TRBJ1-1
v_gene: TRBV30
CDR3aa: CAWSTQGYTEAFF
CDR3nt: TGTGCCTGGAGTACCCAGGGCTACACTGAAGCTTTCTTT

d_gene: NA
abundance: NA
j_gene: TRBJ1-1
v_gene: TRBV5-4
CDR3aa: CASSLDGTEAFF
CDR3nt: TGTGCCAGCAGCTTGGACGGCACTGAAGCTTTCTTT

d_gene: NA
abundance: NA
j_gene: TRBJ2-5
v_gene: TRBV29-1
CDR3aa: CSVQGSPSYQETQYF
CDR3nt: TGCAGCGTTCAAGGTTCTCCTAGCTATCAAGAGACCCAGTACTTC

d_gene: TRBD2
abundance: NA
j_gene: TRBJ2-2
v_gene: TRBV11-2
CDR3aa: CASSLTSAVGELFF
CDR3nt: TGTGCCAGCAGCTTAACTAGCGCGGTCGGGGAGCTGTTTTTT

d_gene: NA
abundance: NA
j_gene: TRBJ1-2
v_gene: TRBV7-9
CDR3aa: CASSLRREEYTF
CDR3nt: TGTGCCAGCAGCCTGCGGCGAGAGGAGTACACCTTC

d_gene: TRBD1
abundance: NA
j_gene: TRBJ1-4
v_gene: TRBV28
CDR3aa: CASRSGTVNEKLFF
CDR3nt: TGTGCCAGCAGGTCCGGGACAGTGAATGAAAAACTGTTTTTT

d_gene: TRBD2
abundance: NA
j_gene: TRBJ2-1
v_gene: TRBV19
CDR3aa: CASSIGGWQFF
CDR3nt: TGTGCCAGTAGTATCGGGGGGTGGCAGTTCTTC

d_gene: NA
abundance: NA
j_gene: TRBJ1-3
v_gene: TRBV30
CDR3aa: CAYQTGISGNTIYF
CDR3nt: TGTGCCTATCAAACAGGGATCTCTGGAAACACCATATATTTT

d_gene: TRBD1
abundance: NA
j_gene: TRBJ1-5
v_gene: TRBV6-5
CDR3aa: CASRQDRVYQPQHF
CDR3nt: TGTGCCAGCAGACAGGACAGGGTCTATCAGCCCCAGCATTTT

d_gene: NA
abundance: NA
j_gene: TRBJ2-2
v_gene: TRBV5-1
CDR3aa: CASSGGTVPHTGELFF
CDR3nt: TGCGCCAGCAGCGGTGGGACCGTTCCCCATACCGGGGAGCTGTTTTTT

d_gene: TRBD1
abundance: once
j_gene: TRBJ1-5
v_gene: TRBV18
CDR3aa: CASSPTGGSRSNQPQHF
CDR3nt: TGTGCCAGCTCACCGACAGGGGGCTCAAGAAGCAATCAGCCCCAGCATTTT

d_gene: NA
abundance: NA
j_gene: TRBJ2-7
v_gene: TRBV2
CDR3aa: CASLGGSYEQYF
CDR3nt: TGTGCCAGCTTGGGGGGTTCCTACGAGCAGTACTTC

d_gene: TRBD1
abundance: NA
j_gene: TRBJ2-3
v_gene: TRBV29-1
CDR3aa: CSVGDSYTDTQYF
CDR3nt: TGCAGCGTCGGGGACAGTTACACAGATACGCAGTATTTT

d_gene: NA
abundance: NA
j_gene: TRBJ2-1
v_gene: TRBV19
CDR3aa: CASSIDTRQYNEQFF
CDR3nt: TGTGCCAGTAGTATAGACACTAGACAGTACAATGAGCAGTTCTTC

d_gene: NA
abundance: NA
j_gene: TRBJ1-1
v_gene: TRBV28
CDR3aa: CASVPSTGHGKEGTEAFF
CDR3nt: TGTGCCAGCGTCCCGTCCACCGGACACGGCAAAGAGGGGACTGAAGCTTTCTTT

d_gene: TRBD1
abundance: NA
j_gene: TRBJ1-2
v_gene: TRBV10-3
CDR3aa: CAISEDRGSGYTF
CDR3nt: TGTGCCATCAGTGAAGACAGGGGAAGCGGCTACACCTTC

d_gene: TRBD1
abundance: NA
j_gene: TRBJ2-7
v_gene: TRBV7-6
CDR3aa: CASSAGQGSYEQYF
CDR3nt: TGTGCCAGCAGCGCGGGACAGGGATCCTACGAGCAGTACTTC

d_gene: NA
abundance: NA
j_gene: TRBJ2-2
v_gene: TRBV15
CDR3aa: CATRDRQVTGELFF
CDR3nt: TGTGCCACCCGCGATAGGCAGGTTACCGGGGAGCTGTTTTTT

d_gene: NA
abundance: NA
j_gene: TRBJ2-7
v_gene: TRBV7-8
CDR3aa: CASRRPGTSSYEQYF
CDR3nt: TGTGCCAGCCGGAGGCCGGGAACGAGCTCCTACGAGCAGTACTTC

d_gene: NA
abundance: NA
j_gene: TRBJ1-1
v_gene: TRBV11-2
CDR3aa: CASSGRAIERAFF
CDR3nt: TGTGCCAGCAGCGGTAGAGCAATCGAGAGAGCTTTCTTT

d_gene: NA
abundance: few
j_gene: TRBJ2-3
v_gene: TRBV5-1
CDR3aa: CASSAQGGEDTQYF
CDR3nt: TGCGCCAGCAGCGCTCAGGGTGGAGAAGATACGCAGTATTTT

d_gene: NA
abundance: NA
j_gene: TRBJ1-1
v_gene: TRBV5-1
CDR3aa: CASSRWDNTEAFF
CDR3nt: TGCGCCAGCAGCCGGTGGGATAACACTGAAGCTTTCTTT

d_gene: TRBD2
abundance: NA
j_gene: TRBJ2-1
v_gene: TRBV5-1
CDR3aa: CASMPVAGTFYNEQFF
CDR3nt: TGCGCCAGCATGCCCGTAGCGGGTACATTCTACAATGAGCAGTTCTTC

d_gene: NA
abundance: once
j_gene: TRBJ2-1
v_gene: TRBV28
CDR3aa: CASKLGVNEQFF
CDR3nt: TGTGCCAGCAAACTAGGGGTCAATGAGCAGTTCTTC

d_gene: NA
abundance: NA
j_gene: TRBJ2-7
v_gene: TRBV4-3
CDR3aa: CASSPTGEGEQYF
CDR3nt: TGCGCCAGCAGCCCTACAGGGGAGGGCGAGCAGTACTTC

d_gene: NA
abundance: once
j_gene: TRBJ2-1
v_gene: TRBV29-1
CDR3aa: CSVEGRGSYNEQFF
CDR3nt: TGCAGCGTCGAGGGGCGCGGGTCCTACAATGAGCAGTTCTTC

d_gene: TRBD2
abundance: NA
j_gene: TRBJ2-7
v_gene: TRBV27
CDR3aa: CASSPGLAGGPVVYEQYF
CDR3nt: TGTGCCAGCAGTCCGGGACTAGCGGGAGGGCCTGTTGTCTACGAGCAGTACTTC

d_gene: NA
abundance: NA
j_gene: TRBJ2-5
v_gene: TRBV30
CDR3aa: CAWSVRVYQETQYF
CDR3nt: TGTGCCTGGAGTGTACGGGTGTACCAAGAGACCCAGTACTTC

d_gene: NA
abundance: NA
j_gene: TRBJ2-2
v_gene: TRBV27
CDR3aa: CASSLSVPGELFF
CDR3nt: TGTGCCAGCAGTTTATCTGTGCCCGGGGAGCTGTTTTTT

d_gene: NA
abundance: NA
j_gene: TRBJ2-7
v_gene: TRBV7-2
CDR3aa: CASSRGGGPYEQYF
CDR3nt: TGTGCCAGCAGCCGCGGTGGTGGACCCTACGAGCAGTACTTC

d_gene: TRBD2
abundance: NA
j_gene: TRBJ2-3
v_gene: TRBV4-1
CDR3aa: CASSQAVTSGLSTDTQYF
CDR3nt: TGCGCCAGCAGCCAAGCCGTAACTAGCGGGCTAAGCACAGATACGCAGTATTTT

d_gene: NA
abundance: few
j_gene: TRBJ1-1
v_gene: TRBV29-1
CDR3aa: CSVGTLIGTEAFF
CDR3nt: TGCAGCGTTGGGACCTTAATCGGGACTGAAGCTTTCTTT

d_gene: TRBD2
abundance: NA
j_gene: TRBJ2-1
v_gene: TRBV5-6
CDR3aa: CASNLLKREGRYEQFF
CDR3nt: TGTGCCAGCAATCTCCTCAAGCGGGAGGGCCGGTATGAGCAGTTCTTC

d_gene: TRBD2
abundance: NA
j_gene: TRBJ2-1
v_gene: TRBV2
CDR3aa: CASTLGRDEQFF
CDR3nt: TGTGCCAGCACCCTTGGGAGGGACGAGCAGTTCTTC

d_gene: TRBD1
abundance: NA
j_gene: TRBJ2-6
v_gene: TRBV19
CDR3aa: CASSIPGQGQSGANVLTF
CDR3nt: TGTGCCAGTAGTATTCCGGGACAGGGACAGTCTGGGGCCAACGTCCTGACTTTC

d_gene: NA
abundance: NA
j_gene: TRBJ2-2
v_gene: TRBV4-1
CDR3aa: CASSQVLFTGTTGELFF
CDR3nt: TGCGCCAGCAGCCAAGTCCTTTTCACAGGGACCACCGGGGAGCTGTTTTTT

d_gene: NA
abundance: NA
j_gene: TRBJ2-3
v_gene: TRBV7-2
CDR3aa: CASSAPGAPDTQYF
CDR3nt: TGTGCCAGCAGCGCCCCGGGGGCCCCAGATACGCAGTATTTT

d_gene: NA
abundance: many
j_gene: TRBJ1-1
v_gene: TRBV28
CDR3aa: CASSLVNTEAFF
CDR3nt: TGTGCCAGCAGTTTAGTGAACACTGAAGCTTTCTTT

d_gene: NA
abundance: NA
j_gene: TRBJ2-7
v_gene: TRBV28
CDR3aa: CASSDRPGEQYF
CDR3nt: TGTGCCAGCAGTGATCGTCCGGGGGAGCAGTACTTC

d_gene: NA
abundance: NA
j_gene: TRBJ1-1
v_gene: TRBV6-6
CDR3aa: CASKRGAFNTEAFF
CDR3nt: TGTGCCAGCAAAAGGGGGGCGTTCAACACTGAAGCTTTCTTT

d_gene: TRBD2
abundance: once
j_gene: TRBJ2-5
v_gene: TRBV15
CDR3aa: CATSRDLGLAGGRTQYF
CDR3nt: TGTGCCACCAGCAGAGATCTAGGACTAGCGGGGGGGAGGACCCAGTACTTC

d_gene: NA
abundance: few
j_gene: TRBJ1-5
v_gene: TRBV28
CDR3aa: CASRPTGLPQHF
CDR3nt: TGTGCCAGCAGGCCAACAGGGCTCCCCCAGCATTTT

d_gene: NA
abundance: NA
j_gene: TRBJ1-6
v_gene: TRBV9
CDR3aa: CASLGIDNSPLHF
CDR3nt: TGTGCCAGCTTAGGGATAGATAATTCACCCCTCCACTTT

d_gene: NA
abundance: NA
j_gene: TRBJ2-5
v_gene: TRBV5-1
CDR3aa: CASSSDTGVETQYF
CDR3nt: TGCGCCAGCAGTTCGGACACCGGGGTAGAGACCCAGTACTTC

d_gene: NA
abundance: NA
j_gene: TRBJ2-3
v_gene: TRBV27
CDR3aa: CASSFWGTDTQYF
CDR3nt: TGTGCCAGCAGTTTCTGGGGCACAGATACGCAGTATTTT

d_gene: NA
abundance: NA
j_gene: TRBJ1-6
v_gene: TRBV6-1
CDR3aa: CASSRRQALDSPLHF
CDR3nt: TGTGCCAGCAGTAGACGACAGGCTTTAGATTCACCCCTCCACTTT

d_gene: TRBD2
abundance: NA
j_gene: TRBJ2-7
v_gene: TRBV28
CDR3aa: CASSRFAGAYEQYF
CDR3nt: TGTGCCAGCTCCCGTTTCGCGGGAGCCTACGAGCAGTACTTC

d_gene: TRBD1
abundance: NA
j_gene: TRBJ1-1
v_gene: TRBV28
CDR3aa: CASTPPGQGVVVAFF
CDR3nt: TGTGCCAGCACCCCCCCGGGACAGGGGGTAGTGGTAGCTTTCTTT

d_gene: TRBD2
abundance: NA
j_gene: TRBJ2-7
v_gene: TRBV19
CDR3aa: CASRARGTLYEQYF
CDR3nt: TGTGCCAGTAGGGCGCGGGGGACCCTCTACGAGCAGTACTTC

d_gene: TRBD1
abundance: NA
j_gene: TRBJ1-4
v_gene: TRBV19
CDR3aa: CASSPKDRGSEKLFF
CDR3nt: TGTGCCAGTAGTCCGAAGGACAGGGGATCTGAAAAACTGTTTTTT

d_gene: NA
abundance: NA
j_gene: TRBJ1-5
v_gene: TRBV28
CDR3aa: CASSSIRRQGFYQPQHF
CDR3nt: TGTGCCAGCAGTTCGATCCGAAGGCAGGGTTTTTATCAGCCCCAGCATTTT

d_gene: TRBD2
abundance: NA
j_gene: TRBJ2-3
v_gene: TRBV7-7
CDR3aa: CASSLGLAGDTQYF
CDR3nt: TGTGCCAGCAGCTTAGGGTTAGCGGGAGATACGCAGTATTTT

d_gene: NA
abundance: few
j_gene: TRBJ1-1
v_gene: TRBV30
CDR3aa: CAWSARDSAFF
CDR3nt: TGTGCCTGGAGTGCCCGGGATTCGGCTTTCTTT

d_gene: TRBD1
abundance: NA
j_gene: TRBJ1-1
v_gene: TRBV4-1
CDR3aa: CASSQVLARGSTEAFF
CDR3nt: TGCGCCAGCAGCCAAGTACTTGCCAGGGGGTCCACTGAAGCTTTCTTT

d_gene: TRBD1
abundance: NA
j_gene: TRBJ2-2
v_gene: TRBV5-4
CDR3aa: CASSPGQGATGTGELFF
CDR3nt: TGTGCCAGCAGCCCGGGACAGGGGGCGACAGGCACCGGGGAGCTGTTTTTT

d_gene: NA
abundance: NA
j_gene: TRBJ2-1
v_gene: TRBV7-3
CDR3aa: CASSLIPGQRAHNEQFF
CDR3nt: TGTGCCAGCAGCTTAATTCCAGGACAGCGGGCTCACAATGAGCAGTTCTTC